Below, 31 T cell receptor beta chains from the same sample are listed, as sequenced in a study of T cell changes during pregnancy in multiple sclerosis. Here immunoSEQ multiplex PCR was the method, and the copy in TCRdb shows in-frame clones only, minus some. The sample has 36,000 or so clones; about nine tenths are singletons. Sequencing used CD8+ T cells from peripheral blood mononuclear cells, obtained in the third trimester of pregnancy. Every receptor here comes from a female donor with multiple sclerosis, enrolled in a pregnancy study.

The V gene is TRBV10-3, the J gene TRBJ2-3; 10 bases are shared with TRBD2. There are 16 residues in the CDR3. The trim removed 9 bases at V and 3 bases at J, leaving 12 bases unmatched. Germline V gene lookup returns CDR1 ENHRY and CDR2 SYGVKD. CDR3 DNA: TGTGCCATAAAGACCGGGACTAGCGCCATTACAGATACGCAGTATTTT. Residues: CAIKTGTSAITDTQYF.

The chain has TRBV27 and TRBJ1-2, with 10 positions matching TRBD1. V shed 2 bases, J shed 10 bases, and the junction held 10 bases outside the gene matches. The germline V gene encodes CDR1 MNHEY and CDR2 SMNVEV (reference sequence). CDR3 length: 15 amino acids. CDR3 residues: CASSLVKSGTGAYTF. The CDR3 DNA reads TGTGCCAGCAGTTTAGTCAAGTCCGGGACAGGGGCCTACACCTTC.

CDR3 in DNA: TGTGCCAGCAGCGTAGAATCTAGCGGTCCAGATACGCAGTATTTT. It encodes CASSVESSGPDTQYF. The chain uses TRBV9 and TRBJ2-3; TRBD2 aligns across 7 bases. Germline V gene data show CDR1 as SGDLS and CDR2 as YYNGEE. This CDR3 is built from 15 residues. With 0 bases clipped from V and 4 bases from J, the junction kept 5 bases outside the gene matches. Full variable domain (outside the CDR3, taken from reference TRBV9 and TRBJ2-3): DSGVTQTPKHLITATGQRVTLRCSPRSGDLSVYWYQQSLDQGLQFLIQYYNGEERAKGNILERFSAQQFPDLHSELNLSSLELGDSALYFCASSVESSGPDTQYFGPGTRLTVL.

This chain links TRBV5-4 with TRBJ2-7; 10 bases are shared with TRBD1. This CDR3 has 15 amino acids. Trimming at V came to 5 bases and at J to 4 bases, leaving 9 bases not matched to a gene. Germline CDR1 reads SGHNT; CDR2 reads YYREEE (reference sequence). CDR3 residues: CASRRGTGEGYEQYF. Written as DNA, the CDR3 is TGTGCCAGCAGGCGTGGGACAGGGGAGGGTTACGAGCAGTACTTC.

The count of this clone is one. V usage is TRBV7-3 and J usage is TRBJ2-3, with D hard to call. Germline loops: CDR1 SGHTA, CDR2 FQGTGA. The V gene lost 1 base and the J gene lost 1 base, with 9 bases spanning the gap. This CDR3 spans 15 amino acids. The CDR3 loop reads CASSLSPGGTDTQYF. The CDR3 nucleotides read TGTGCCAGCAGCTTAAGCCCCGGAGGCACAGATACGCAGTATTTT.

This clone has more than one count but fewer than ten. CDR3 in amino acids: CASSPGGAQETQYF. The CDR3 region has the DNA TGTGCCAGCAGCCCCGGGGGGGCCCAAGAGACCCAGTACTTC. This sequence joins TRBV6-5 and TRBJ2-5; 8 positions match TRBD2. Germline-derived CDR1 and CDR2 are MNHEY and SVGAGI. The CDR3 sequence is 14 residues long. After removal of 6 bases from V and 1 base from J, the junction contained 4 bases not matched to a gene.

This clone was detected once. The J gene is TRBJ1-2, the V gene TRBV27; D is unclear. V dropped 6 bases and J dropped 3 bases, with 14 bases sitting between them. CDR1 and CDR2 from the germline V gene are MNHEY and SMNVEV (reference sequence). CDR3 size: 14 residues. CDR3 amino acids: CASSSGNRDYGYTF. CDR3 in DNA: TGTGCCAGCAGCTCCGGGAACCGGGACTATGGCTACACCTTC.

DNA for the CDR3: TGTGCCAGCACCGTTCAGGGGCCAGATACGCAGTATTTT. Protein: CASTVQGPDTQYF. The chain recombines TRBV2 with TRBJ2-3; weak D call: TRBD1 (6 bases). The V gene lost 7 bases and the J gene lost 4 bases, with 12 bases spanning the gap. Looked up from germline, CDR1 is SNHLY and CDR2 is FYNNEI. The CDR3 extends over 13 amino acids.

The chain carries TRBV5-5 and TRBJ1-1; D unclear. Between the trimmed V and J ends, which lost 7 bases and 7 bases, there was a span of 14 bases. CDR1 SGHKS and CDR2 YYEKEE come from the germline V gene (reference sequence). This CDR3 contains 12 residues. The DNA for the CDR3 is TGTGCCAGCCGGCGGAATGCTTTTGAAGCTTTCTTT. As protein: CASRRNAFEAFF.

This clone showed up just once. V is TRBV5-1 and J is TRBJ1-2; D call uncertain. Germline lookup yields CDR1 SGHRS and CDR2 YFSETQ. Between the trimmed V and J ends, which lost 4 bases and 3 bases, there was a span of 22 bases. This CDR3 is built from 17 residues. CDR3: CASSGRAITELDYGYTF. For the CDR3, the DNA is TGCGCCAGCAGCGGGAGGGCCATTACTGAACTGGACTATGGCTACACCTTC.

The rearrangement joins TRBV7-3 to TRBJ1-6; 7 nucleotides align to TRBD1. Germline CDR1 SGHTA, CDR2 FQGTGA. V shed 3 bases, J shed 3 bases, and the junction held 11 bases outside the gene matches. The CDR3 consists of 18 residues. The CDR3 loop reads CASSFTVPGQYYNSPLHF. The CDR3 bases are TGTGCCAGCAGCTTCACTGTTCCGGGACAGTACTATAATTCACCCCTCCACTTT.

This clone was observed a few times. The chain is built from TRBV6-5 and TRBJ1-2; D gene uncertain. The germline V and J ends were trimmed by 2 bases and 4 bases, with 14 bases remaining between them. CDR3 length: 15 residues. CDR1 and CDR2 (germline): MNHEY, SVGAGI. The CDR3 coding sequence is TGTGCCAGCAGTTACACCGTTCTCTCGGGCTATGGCTACACCTTC. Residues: CASSYTVLSGYGYTF.

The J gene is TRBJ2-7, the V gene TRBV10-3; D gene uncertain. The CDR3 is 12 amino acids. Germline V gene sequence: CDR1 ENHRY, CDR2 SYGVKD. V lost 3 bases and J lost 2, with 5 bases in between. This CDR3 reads CAISDTAYEQYF. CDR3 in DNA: TGTGCCATCAGTGACACAGCCTACGAGCAGTACTTC.

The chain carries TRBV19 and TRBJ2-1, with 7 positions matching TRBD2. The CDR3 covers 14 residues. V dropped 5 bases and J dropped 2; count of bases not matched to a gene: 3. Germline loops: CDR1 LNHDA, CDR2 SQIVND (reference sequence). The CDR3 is CASSPGLAYNEQFF. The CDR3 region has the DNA TGTGCCAGTAGTCCCGGACTAGCCTACAATGAGCAGTTCTTC.

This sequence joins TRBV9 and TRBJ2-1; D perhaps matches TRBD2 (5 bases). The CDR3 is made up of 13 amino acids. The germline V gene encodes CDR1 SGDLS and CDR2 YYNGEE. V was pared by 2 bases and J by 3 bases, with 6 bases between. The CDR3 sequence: CASSVSDYNEQFF. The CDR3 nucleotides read TGTGCCAGCAGCGTTAGCGACTACAATGAGCAGTTCTTC.

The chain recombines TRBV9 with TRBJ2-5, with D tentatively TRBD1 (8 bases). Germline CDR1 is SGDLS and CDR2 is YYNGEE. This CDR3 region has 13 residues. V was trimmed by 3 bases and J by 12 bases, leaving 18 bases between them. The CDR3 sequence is CASSGGGQVMKYF. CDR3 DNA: TGTGCCAGCAGCGGGGGGGGACAGGTTATGAAGTACTTC.

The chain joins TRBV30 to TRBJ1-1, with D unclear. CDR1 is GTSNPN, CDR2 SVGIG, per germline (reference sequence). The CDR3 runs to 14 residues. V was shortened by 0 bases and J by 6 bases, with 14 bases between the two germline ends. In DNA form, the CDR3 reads TGTGCCTGGAGTGTCCCACACCTTCACCCTGAAGCTTTCTTT. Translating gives CAWSVPHLHPEAFF.

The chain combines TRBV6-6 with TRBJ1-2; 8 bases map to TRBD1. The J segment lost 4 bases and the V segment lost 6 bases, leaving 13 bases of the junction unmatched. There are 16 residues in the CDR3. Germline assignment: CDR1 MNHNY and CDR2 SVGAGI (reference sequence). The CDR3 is CASSALLQGVSYGYTF. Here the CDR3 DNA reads TGTGCCAGCAGCGCCCTACTACAGGGGGTTAGCTATGGCTACACCTTC.

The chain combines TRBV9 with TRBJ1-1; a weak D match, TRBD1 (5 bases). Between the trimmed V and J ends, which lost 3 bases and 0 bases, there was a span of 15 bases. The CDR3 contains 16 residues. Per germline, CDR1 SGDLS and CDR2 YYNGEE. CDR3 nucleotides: TGTGCCAGCAGCGCGCCTCAGCAGGGTCTGAACACTGAAGCTTTCTTT. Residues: CASSAPQQGLNTEAFF. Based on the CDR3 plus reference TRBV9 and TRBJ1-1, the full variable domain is DSGVTQTPKHLITATGQRVTLRCSPRSGDLSVYWYQQSLDQGLQFLIQYYNGEERAKGNILERFSAQQFPDLHSELNLSSLELGDSALYFCASSAPQQGLNTEAFFGQGTRLTVV.

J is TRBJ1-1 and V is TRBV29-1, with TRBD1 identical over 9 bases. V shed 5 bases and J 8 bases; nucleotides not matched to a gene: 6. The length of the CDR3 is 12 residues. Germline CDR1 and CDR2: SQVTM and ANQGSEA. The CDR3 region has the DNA TGCAGCGTTAGTGGGACAGGGCCGGAAGCTTTCTTT. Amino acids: CSVSGTGPEAFF.

Here the CDR3 DNA reads TGTGCCAGACAGGGACTAGCGGGGTCCTACGAGCAGTACTTC. Its translation: CARQGLAGSYEQYF. This chain joins TRBV2 and TRBJ2-7; TRBD2 agrees at 13 bases. This CDR3 is 14 amino acids long. The germline gives CDR1 SNHLY, CDR2 FYNNEI. J was trimmed by 1 base and V by 9 bases; bases with no gene match: 3.

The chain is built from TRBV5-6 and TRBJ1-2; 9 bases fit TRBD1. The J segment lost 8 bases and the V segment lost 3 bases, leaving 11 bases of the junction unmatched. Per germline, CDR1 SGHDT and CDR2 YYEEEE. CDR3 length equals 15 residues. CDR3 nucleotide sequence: TGTGCCAGCAGCTCAACACAGGGGGCCGGTTACGGCTACACCTTC. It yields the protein CASSSTQGAGYGYTF.

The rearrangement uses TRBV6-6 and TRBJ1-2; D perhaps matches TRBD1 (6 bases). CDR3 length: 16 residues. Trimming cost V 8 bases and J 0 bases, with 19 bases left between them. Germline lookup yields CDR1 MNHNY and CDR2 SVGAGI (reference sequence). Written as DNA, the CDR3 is TGTGCCAGCGGCTGGACAGTGGAAAGGGCTAACTATGGCTACACCTTC. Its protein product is CASGWTVERANYGYTF.

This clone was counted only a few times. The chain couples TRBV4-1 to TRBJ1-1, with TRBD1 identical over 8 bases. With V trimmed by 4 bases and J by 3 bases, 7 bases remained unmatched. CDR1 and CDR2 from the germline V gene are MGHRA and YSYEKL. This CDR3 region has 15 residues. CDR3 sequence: CASSPAGGADTEAFF. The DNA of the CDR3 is TGCGCCAGCAGCCCAGCAGGGGGCGCGGACACTGAAGCTTTCTTT.

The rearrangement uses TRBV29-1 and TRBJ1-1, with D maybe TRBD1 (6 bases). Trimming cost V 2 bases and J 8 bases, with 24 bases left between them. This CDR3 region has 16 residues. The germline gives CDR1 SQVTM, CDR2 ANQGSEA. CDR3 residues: CSVERGQGPARPEAFF. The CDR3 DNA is TGCAGCGTTGAACGGGGCCAGGGGCCAGCCCGCCCAGAAGCTTTCTTT.

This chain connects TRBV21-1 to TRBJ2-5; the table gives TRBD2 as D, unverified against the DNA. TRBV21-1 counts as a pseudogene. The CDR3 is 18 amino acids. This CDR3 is CASSKEPARRGGLETQYF. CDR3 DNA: TGTGCCAGCAGCAAAGAACCGGCGAGGCGGGGGGGCCTCGAGACCCAGTACTTC.

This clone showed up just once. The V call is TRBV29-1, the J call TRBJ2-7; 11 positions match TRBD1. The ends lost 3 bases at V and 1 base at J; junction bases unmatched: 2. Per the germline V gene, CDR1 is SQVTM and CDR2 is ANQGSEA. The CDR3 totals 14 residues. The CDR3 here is CSVDGTGGSYEQYF. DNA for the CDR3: TGCAGCGTTGACGGGACAGGGGGTTCCTACGAGCAGTACTTC.

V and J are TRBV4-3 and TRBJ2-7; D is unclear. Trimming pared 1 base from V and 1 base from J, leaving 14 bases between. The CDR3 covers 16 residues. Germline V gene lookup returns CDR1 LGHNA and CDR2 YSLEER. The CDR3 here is CASSQVRTSPSYEQYF. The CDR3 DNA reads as TGCGCCAGCAGCCAAGTGAGAACCTCACCATCCTACGAGCAGTACTTC.

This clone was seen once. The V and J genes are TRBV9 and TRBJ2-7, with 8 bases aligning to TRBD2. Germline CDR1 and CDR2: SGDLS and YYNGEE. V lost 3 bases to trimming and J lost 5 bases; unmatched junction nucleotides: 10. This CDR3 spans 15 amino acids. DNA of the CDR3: TGTGCCAGCAGCGAGGGAAAGCGGGAGTTCGACGAGCAGTACTTC. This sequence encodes CASSEGKREFDEQYF.

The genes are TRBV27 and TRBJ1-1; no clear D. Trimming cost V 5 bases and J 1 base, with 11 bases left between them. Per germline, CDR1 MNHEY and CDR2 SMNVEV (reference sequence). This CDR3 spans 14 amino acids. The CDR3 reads CASSLTPRNTEAFF. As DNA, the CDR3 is TGTGCCAGCAGTCTCACGCCCAGGAACACTGAAGCTTTCTTT.

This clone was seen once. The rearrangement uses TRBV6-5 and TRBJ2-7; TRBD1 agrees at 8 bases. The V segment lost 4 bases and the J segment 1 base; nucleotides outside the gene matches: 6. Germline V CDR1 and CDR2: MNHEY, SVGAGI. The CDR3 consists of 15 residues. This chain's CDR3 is CASSFRQGRSYEQYF. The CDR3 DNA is TGTGCCAGCAGTTTTCGACAGGGGAGGTCCTACGAGCAGTACTTC.